Presented here are 13 T cell receptor beta chains from one specimen sequenced in a study of tumor-infiltrating lymphocytes in primary liver carcinoma. Total RNA and DNA came together from about 21-30 mg of bulk tissue without cell sorting. The researchers produced TCR beta cDNA from around 0.5 ug total RNA with a constant-region primer. Libraries covering TCR beta were generated through three nested multiplex PCR rounds (using a slightly modified ARM-PCR). Use of TRBV1-TRBV30 forward primers with a C-beta reverse primer characterized the first two PCR rounds, which lasted about 11 cycles each. TCRdb itself ran the multiplex PCR reads through MiXCR, one entry per CDR3 protein. This sample has roughly 80,000 distinct CDR3 sequences, with around 66% found just once. Specimen: tumor-adjacent normal liver tissue. These receptor sequences come from a man between 35 and 55 years old with primary liver carcinoma and hepatitis B virus infection.

This clonotype was seen only a few times. V usage is TRBV6-4 and J usage is TRBJ2-7; a weak D match, TRBD1 (6 bases). This CDR3 is 15 amino acids long. Germline CDR1 reads MRHNA; CDR2 reads SNTAGT. V shed 6 bases and J shed 6 bases, with 21 bases lying between them. Here the CDR3 reads CASSPDSSGRGEQYF. As DNA, the CDR3 is TGTGCCAGCAGCCCCGATTCCAGCGGCAGGGGCGAGCAGTACTTC.

About this clonotype itself: A clone one base away is much larger, so this may be a read error. CDR3: CASSLGSGNLQETQHF. As DNA, the CDR3 is TGCGCCAGCAGCTTGGGGAGCGGGAACCTTCAAGAGACCCAGCACTTC. This sequence joins TRBV5-1 and TRBJ2-5; 7 bases are a match to TRBD2. The V gene's germline CDR1 is SGHRS and CDR2 YFSETQ. The CDR3 covers 16 residues.

This chain links TRBV6-6 with TRBJ1-2; the match to TRBD1 covers 7 bases. The germline V gene encodes CDR1 MNHNY and CDR2 SVGAGI (reference sequence). CDR3 length: 20 amino acids. The CDR3 region has the DNA TGTGTTAGCAGTTACTCGCTTAAGGCTTTGTTAGGGGGCGATAGCTATGGCTACACCTTC. Translated, it gives CVSSYSLKALLGGDSYGYTF.

With respect to this clonotype: No conserved phenylalanine or tryptophan ends this CDR3, so it is likely a read error. Because the CDR3's place on the DNA is in doubt, the DNA is left out and the CDR3 is given as listed by TCRdb. The chain employs TRBV11-2 and TRBJ2-1; the table gives TRBD2 as D, unverified against the DNA. The CDR3 comprises 16 residues, both ends counted. Germline V lookup: CDR1 SGHAT, CDR2 FQNNGV. The CDR3 protein is CASSLGPLAGMNEHFV.

Concerning this clonotype: This may come from a read error, since a much larger clone is one base off. The CDR3 does not close with the conserved phenylalanine or tryptophan, likely indicating a read error. The genes are TRBV25-1 and TRBJ2-1; D unresolved. The CDR3 loop spans 11 amino acids. In germline, CDR1 is MGHDK, CDR2 SYGVNS. V shed 3 bases and J shed 9 bases, with 6 bases lying between them. Here the CDR3 DNA reads TGTGCCAGCAGTGAGGAAGGTGAGCAGTTCCTC. It specifies CASSEEGEQFL.

This clonotype was found a few times. A much larger clone lies a single base off, so this may be a read error. The V gene is TRBV25-1, the J gene TRBJ2-7, with D possibly matching TRBD2 (5 bases). Trimming removed 6 bases from V and 9 bases from J, with 18 bases in between. The CDR3 is 13 residues long. Germline CDR1 reads MGHDK; CDR2 reads SYGVNS. The CDR3 nucleotides read TGTGCCAGCAGCACTATCGAAGCGGACGGGCAGTACTTC. As protein: CASSTIEADGQYF.

This clonotype has a single count. The junction and the germline gene differ at one end; a read error may be behind it. The J gene is TRBJ2-6, the V gene TRBV30; tentatively, D is TRBD1 (5 bases). Germline V lookup: CDR1 GTSNPN, CDR2 SVGIG (reference sequence). This CDR3 comprises 16 residues. The CDR3 DNA is TGTGCCTGGAGTGTACCGCAGATCTCTGGGGCCAACATCCTGACTTTC. It yields the protein CAWSVPQISGANILTF.

About this clonotype itself: This may come from a read error, since a much larger clone is one base off. The J gene is TRBJ2-3, the V gene TRBV11-2, with D tentatively TRBD1 (5 bases). The CDR3 contains 13 residues. Germline V gene lookup returns CDR1 SGHAT and CDR2 FQNNGV. As DNA, the CDR3 is TGTGCCAGCAGCTTAGACAGGGCTGATATGCAGTATTTT. Protein: CASSLDRADMQYF. Combining the CDR3 with reference TRBV11-2 and TRBJ2-3 gives the whole variable domain EAGVAQSPRYKIIEKRQSVAFWCNPISGHATLYWYQQILGQGPKLLIQFQNNGVVDDSQLPKDRFSAERLKGVDSTLKIQPAKLEDSAVYLCASSLDRADMQYFGPGTRLTVL.

This clonotype has only one observation. This may come from a read error, since a much larger clone is one base off. The chain joins TRBV13 to TRBJ2-7; unclear D gene. V lost 7 bases and J lost 6, with 19 bases in between. CDR1 is PRHDT and CDR2 is FYEKMQ in the germline V gene (reference sequence). The CDR3 sequence is 14 residues long. The CDR3 DNA sequence: TGTGCCAGCAACTCCTATACTTATTCGGGCGAGCAGTACTTC. Its protein product is CASNSYTYSGEQYF.

Concerning this clonotype: One end of the junction varies from germline; a read error may be responsible. The J gene is TRBJ2-5, the V gene TRBV5-4, with TRBD1 matching 10 bases. The CDR3 runs 15 residues. The germline V gene encodes CDR1 SGHNT and CDR2 YYREEE (reference sequence). The DNA for the CDR3 is TGTGGCAGCAGCCCTCCGACAGGGGGCCAAGAGAGCCAGTACTTC. It codes for CGSSPPTGGQESQYF.

This clonotype appeared a few times. A much larger clone differs by one base, so this may be a read error. This sequence joins TRBV7-9 and TRBJ2-7; no definite D call. The CDR3 runs to 11 residues. CDR1 is SEHNR, CDR2 FQNEAQ, per germline (reference sequence). The V end was cut by 4 bases, the J end by 9 bases, with 10 bases between. In DNA, the CDR3 is TGTGCCAGCAGCTCAGATCACCTGCAGTACTTC. Residues: CASSSDHLQYF.

With regard to this clonotype: Compared with germline, one end of the junction differs, possibly owing to a read error. This rearrangement joins TRBV6-2 or TRBV6-3 to TRBJ2-2, with 9 bases aligning to TRBD1. The CDR3 is made up of 17 amino acids. Per germline, CDR1 MNHEY and CDR2 SVGEGT. The CDR3 DNA is TGTGCCAGCGGTTACGGAACCGGGACAGGGAACACCGGGGAACTGTTTTTT. It yields the protein CASGYGTGTGNTGELFF.

The chain has TRBV29-1 and TRBJ2-7; TRBD2 agrees at 8 bases. Germline V CDR1 and CDR2: SQVTM, ANQGSEA. This CDR3 is built from 13 residues. CDR3: CRAGAGDSYEQYF. The CDR3 coding sequence is TGCAGGGCTGGAGCGGGAGACTCCTACGAGCAGTACTTC.